The rows below give T cell receptor beta chains drawn from one sample of a study of blood T cell repertoires in COVID-19. Clones were read by immunoSEQ multiplex PCR, and TCRdb kept only the in-frame ones, dropping some. The sample includes 200,000 to 300,000 clones, about 85% of them seen just once. Input material: peripheral blood. These receptors were obtained from a man younger than 35 with active or convalescent COVID-19. CDR3s leave out the opening cysteine and the closing phenylalanine or tryptophan.

length: 12
V: TRBV7-2
J: TRBJ1-6
CDR3: ASSFIQGNSPLH

length: 13
V: TRBV28
J: TRBJ2-7
CDR3: ASSFGTGFAYEQY

length: 12
V: TRBV27
J: TRBJ1-1
CDR3: ASSFGGVNTEAF

length: 12
V: TRBV28
J: TRBJ2-5
CDR3: ASSLGLPQETQY

length: 17
V: TRBV10-1
J: TRBJ1-2
CDR3: ASSGIPGTGGRGNYGYT

length: 12
V: TRBV29-1
J: TRBJ2-7
CDR3: SVEISGINYEQY

length: 16
V: TRBV27
J: TRBJ2-2
CDR3: ASKARGGRGVNTGELF

length: 15
V: TRBV7-8
J: TRBJ2-6
CDR3: ASSLSRTASGANVLT

length: 12
V: TRBV2
J: TRBJ1-2
CDR3: ASSSEQGANGYT

length: 11
V: TRBV27
J: TRBJ1-2
CDR3: ASGRTGNYGYT

length: 17
V: TRBV21-1
J: TRBJ2-7
CDR3: ASSKEVFNRPRGQGEQY

length: 12
V: TRBV2
J: TRBJ2-5
CDR3: ASLGNRVQETQY

length: 12
V: TRBV29-1
J: TRBJ2-1
CDR3: SVEKTGVGNEQF

length: 15
V: TRBV10-2
J: TRBJ2-7
CDR3: ASSEYSSGGFSYEQY

length: 13
V: TRBV5-1
J: TRBJ2-1
CDR3: ASSLAQGSYNEQF

length: 15
V: TRBV2
J: TRBJ2-2
CDR3: ASSEGDRGLNTGELF